Sequencing of this T cell receptor beta chain was carried out in a study of regulatory T cells. Findings and caveats of the study: In patients, unique TRB V-J pairs were restricted and V/J usage skewed, especially in Tregs. Hydrophobic residues at CDR3 positions 6 and 7 were enriched in conventional CD4+ T cells of CD3G-deficient patients.

The CDR3 runs to 11 residues. CDR1 is MNHNS and CDR2 is SASEGT in the germline V gene. Trimming pared 5 bases from V and 7 bases from J, leaving 6 bases between. In this sample, this clone turned up once. Its target is unknown. The primer mix had 52 TRBV and 13 TRBJ primers. The table came from immunoSEQ multiplex PCR; TCRdb's copy has only in-frame clones and leaves some out. The sample lists tens of thousands of clones, about 94% occurring once. Patients, 2 to 39 years old, had expanded memory T-cell proportions. Regulatory (CD25-high CD127-low) and conventional (CD25-low CD127-high) CD4+ T cells were sorted separately.

Specimen: conventional CD4+ T cells sorted from blood. The source of this sequence is a child aged 2 to 9 with CD3G deficiency. This sequence joins TRBV6-1 and TRBJ2-1; D unclear. CDR3 sequence: CASSRVNEQFF. In nucleotides, the CDR3 is TGTGCCAGCAGTCGGGTTAATGAGCAGTTCTTC.